These 12 T cell receptor beta chains originate from one sample sequenced in a study of human thymus T cells. The thymus tissue came from resections taken during corrective heart surgery. Some clones are missing from TCRdb's copy, which holds only in-frame ones; the method was immunoSEQ multiplex PCR. Of around 120,000 clones listed, around 94% are singletons. The specimen was thymus tissue. The receptors shown here come from a boy under three years old with a congenital heart defect but otherwise immunologically healthy.

The chain employs TRBV21-1 and TRBJ1-1; the table's D call, TRBD1, was not checked against the DNA. TRBV21-1 is described as a pseudogene. CDR3 length equals 15 residues. The CDR3 DNA reads TGTGCCAGAAATCCGGGACAGGGGATGAACACTGAAGCTTTCTTT. Residues: CARNPGQGMNTEAFF.

The chain has TRBV28 and TRBJ1-2; D perhaps matches TRBD1 (6 bases). In germline, CDR1 is MDHEN, CDR2 SYDVKM. The CDR3 covers 15 residues. Trimming stripped 3 bases from V and 3 bases from J, with 14 bases between. CDR3 amino acids: CASSFWGAFDYGYTF. Here the CDR3 DNA reads TGTGCCAGCAGTTTTTGGGGGGCATTTGACTATGGCTACACCTTC.

The chain carries TRBV30 and TRBJ2-1; 8 nucleotides agree with TRBD2. CDR3 length equals 14 residues. In germline, CDR1 is GTSNPN, CDR2 SVGIG (reference sequence). Trimming took 2 bases from V and 3 from J; bases not matched to a gene: 3. DNA for the CDR3: TGTGCCTGGAGTCGGGGGGGCCTCTACAATGAGCAGTTCTTC. Its protein is CAWSRGGLYNEQFF.

V and J are TRBV28 and TRBJ2-1, with D hard to call. V lost 6 bases and J 1 base, leaving 13 bases between the germline ends. The CDR3 has 15 residues. Germline V gene sequence: CDR1 MDHEN, CDR2 SYDVKM. The CDR3 loop is CASRPASSSYNEQFF. Written as DNA, the CDR3 is TGTGCCAGCAGGCCGGCGTCCTCGTCCTACAATGAGCAGTTCTTC. Full variable domain (remainder filled in from reference TRBV28 and TRBJ2-1): DVKVTQSSRYLVKRTGEKVFLECVQDMDHENMFWYRQDPGLGLRLIYFSYDVKMKEKGDIPEGYSVSREKKERFSLILESASTNQTSMYLCASRPASSSYNEQFFGPGTRLTVL.

This rearrangement joins TRBV7-9 to TRBJ2-7, with 9 bases lining up with TRBD1. Germline assignment: CDR1 SEHNR and CDR2 FQNEAQ (reference sequence). This CDR3 spans 15 amino acids. The junction had 12 bases not matched to a gene; V was cut back by 5 bases and J by 7 bases. The CDR3 region is CASSIPGTGSTEQYF. Written as DNA, the CDR3 is TGTGCCAGCAGCATCCCCGGGACAGGGTCAACGGAGCAGTACTTC.

This clone was counted a few times. The DNA is omitted, as the CDR3 cannot be located on it reliably, and the CDR3 follows TCRdb's listing. The rearrangement links TRBV21-1 to TRBJ1-1. TRBV21-1 is flagged as a pseudogene. The CDR3 is made up of 14 amino acids, end residues included. The CDR3 protein is CASSKWGGGTEAFF.

The chain has TRBV7-9 and TRBJ2-1, with D possibly matching TRBD1 (5 bases). CDR1 and CDR2 from the germline V gene are SEHNR and FQNEAQ (reference sequence). The CDR3 is 15 amino acids. V gave up 0 bases and J gave up 0 bases, with 6 bases separating them. Written as DNA, the CDR3 is TGTGCCAGCAGCTTAGCGGGGCCCTCCTACAATGAGCAGTTCTTC. Translation: CASSLAGPSYNEQFF. The full variable domain, its missing parts supplied by reference TRBV7-9 and TRBJ2-1, is DTGVSQNPRHKITKRGQNVTFRCDPISEHNRLYWYRQTLGQGPEFLTYFQNEAQLEKSRLLSDRFSAERPKGSFSTLEIQRTEQGDSAMYLCASSLAGPSYNEQFFGPGTRLTVL.

V gene TRBV5-1 combines with J gene TRBJ2-7, with 7 bases fitting TRBD1. The CDR3 consists of 14 residues. The V segment lost 3 bases and the J segment 3 bases; nucleotides outside the gene matches: 6. CDR1 is SGHRS and CDR2 is YFSETQ in the germline V gene. Here the CDR3 reads CASSSRDSYYEQYF. The CDR3, as DNA: TGCGCCAGCAGCTCCCGGGACAGCTACTACGAGCAGTACTTC.

The chain carries TRBV10-3 and TRBJ1-4; D gene unclear. Germline V gives CDR1 ENHRY, CDR2 SYGVKD. Deletions cut 2 bases from V and 0 bases from J, with 10 bases between. The CDR3 runs to 16 residues. The chain's CDR3 is CAISEVREPTNEKLFF. Here the CDR3 DNA reads TGTGCCATCAGTGAGGTTAGGGAACCAACTAATGAAAAACTGTTTTTT.

V usage is TRBV19 and J usage is TRBJ2-2; D is tentatively TRBD1 or TRBD2 (5 bases each). Germline V lookup: CDR1 LNHDA, CDR2 SQIVND (reference sequence). The V gene lost 6 bases and the J gene lost 1 base, with 9 bases spanning the gap. CDR3 size: 14 residues. CDR3 residues: CASRGTGNTGELFF. The CDR3, as DNA: TGTGCCAGTAGAGGGACGGGGAACACCGGGGAGCTGTTTTTT.

This chain connects TRBV5-1 to TRBJ2-5; D is undetermined. V lost 4 bases, J lost 3 bases, and 10 bases lay in between. This CDR3 region has 13 residues. CDR1 and CDR2 (germline): SGHRS, YFSETQ. The CDR3 sequence is CASSLEPKETQYF. CDR3 DNA sequence: TGCGCCAGCAGCCTAGAACCGAAAGAGACCCAGTACTTC.

V and J are TRBV5-1 and TRBJ1-2, with 7 positions matching TRBD1. The CDR3 has 14 residues. V lost 0 bases and J lost 4; bases outside the gene matches: 3. Germline CDR1 is SGHRS and CDR2 is YFSETQ. Here the CDR3 DNA reads TGCGCCAGCAGCTTGGAGGCAGGGGGCTATGGCTACACCTTC. Translation: CASSLEAGGYGYTF.